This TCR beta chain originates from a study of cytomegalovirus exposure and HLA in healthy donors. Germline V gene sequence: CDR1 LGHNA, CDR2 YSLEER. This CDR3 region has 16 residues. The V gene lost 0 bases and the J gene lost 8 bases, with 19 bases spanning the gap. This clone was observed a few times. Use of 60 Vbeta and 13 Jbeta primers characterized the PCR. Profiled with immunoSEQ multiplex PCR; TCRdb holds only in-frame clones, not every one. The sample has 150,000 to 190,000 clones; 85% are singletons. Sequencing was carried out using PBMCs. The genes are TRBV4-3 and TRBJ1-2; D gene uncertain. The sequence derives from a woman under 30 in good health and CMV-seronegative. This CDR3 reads CASSQDLGESWVGYTF. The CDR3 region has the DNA TGCGCCAGCAGCCAAGATCTCGGGGAGTCGTGGGTCGGCTACACCTTC.